These 30 T cell receptor beta chains originate from one sample sequenced in a study of spatial heterogeneity in lung cancer. MiXCR was run by TCRdb on the 5' RACE reads, yielding one entry per CDR3 protein. The sample includes approximately 40,000 distinct CDR3 sequences, 6% to 7% seen only once; the top ten take 35% to 55%. Documented time point: sample taken at primary tumor resection. Unsorted whole RNA of tumor, nontumor lung or frozen PBMC was sequenced. The input for sequencing was PBMCs, taken at surgery. Source of these receptors: a female donor with early-stage non-small cell lung cancer.

This clonotype has a handful of counts. The chain is built from TRBV7-9 and TRBJ1-2, with a tentative D call TRBD1 (5 bases). The CDR3 runs to 16 residues. With 5 bases removed from V and 6 bases from J, the gap between germline ends came to 22 bases. Germline assignment: CDR1 SEHNR and CDR2 FQNEAQ (reference sequence). The CDR3, as DNA: TGTGCCAGCAGCCATGACCGGCCAGGGTTCATAAATGGCTACACCTTC. It is translated as CASSHDRPGFINGYTF.

There are a few counts of this clonotype. The chain is built from TRBV6-6 and TRBJ2-3; D assignment may be TRBD1 or TRBD2 (6 bases each). The ends were cut back, 7 bases at V and 0 bases at J, with 11 bases in the middle. CDR1 is MNHNY and CDR2 is SVGAGI in the germline V gene (reference sequence). The CDR3 covers 14 residues. The CDR3 coding sequence is TGTGCCAGCAAAAAGGGGGGTAGCACAGATACGCAGTATTTT. It translates to CASKKGGSTDTQYF.

The DNA for the CDR3 is TGCGCCAGCAGCCAGGGCGGGGTCTACGAGCAGTACTTC. Protein sequence: CASSQGGVYEQYF. The chain uses TRBV4-1 and TRBJ2-7; D might be TRBD2 (6 bases). Trimming cost V 3 bases and J 3 bases, with 9 bases left between them. The CDR3 length is 13 residues. CDR1 and CDR2 from the germline V gene are MGHRA and YSYEKL.

This clonotype was detected many times. CDR3 region: CSGLILNTEAFF. CDR3 in DNA: TGCAGCGGCTTGATCTTGAACACTGAAGCTTTCTTT. The rearrangement joins TRBV29-1 to TRBJ1-1; D remains ambiguous. Trimming took 7 bases from V and 0 from J, leaving 9 bases between them. Germline V gives CDR1 SQVTM, CDR2 ANQGSEA. The CDR3 sequence is 12 residues long.

This clonotype came up many times. V usage is TRBV20-1 and J usage is TRBJ1-5; tentative D call: TRBD1 (6 bases). The CDR3 is 14 amino acids. Germline lookup yields CDR1 DFQATT and CDR2 SNEGSKA (reference sequence). The V gene lost 0 bases and the J gene lost 5 bases, with 11 bases spanning the gap. This CDR3 is CSAREGGSYQPQHF. CDR3 coding DNA: TGCAGTGCTAGAGAGGGGGGCAGCTATCAGCCCCAGCATTTT.

This clonotype was seen many times. This chain uses TRBV29-1 with TRBJ1-5; D might be TRBD1 (5 bases). CDR3 length: 14 amino acids. The V gene lost 4 bases and the J gene lost 3 bases, with 13 bases spanning the gap. CDR1 and CDR2 (germline): SQVTM, ANQGSEA. The CDR3 reads CSVGVGADNQPQHF. CDR3 in DNA: TGCAGCGTTGGCGTCGGGGCAGACAATCAGCCCCAGCATTTT. Supplemented by reference TRBV29-1 and TRBJ1-5, the full variable domain reads SAVISQKPSRDICQRGTSLTIQCQVDSQVTMMFWYRQQPGQSLTLIATANQGSEATYESGFVIDKFPISRPNLTFSTLTVSNMSPEDSSIYLCSVGVGADNQPQHFGDGTRLSIL.

This clonotype was counted at least ten times. The chain employs TRBV9 and TRBJ2-3, with 14 nucleotides matching TRBD2. The CDR3 is made up of 17 amino acids. Trimming took 4 bases from V and 2 from J; bases not matched to a gene: 6. Germline CDR1 is SGDLS and CDR2 is YYNGEE. As DNA, the CDR3 is TGTGCCAGCAGCCTGGGGACTAGCGGGGGCAACACAGATACGCAGTATTTT. It translates to CASSLGTSGGNTDTQYF.

This clonotype was seen ten or more times. The chain has TRBV7-9 and TRBJ2-5, with D perhaps TRBD1 or TRBD2 (5 bases each). The CDR3 sequence is 13 residues long. Trimming took off 0 bases at V and 5 bases at J, with 7 bases between the two ends. The germline gives CDR1 SEHNR, CDR2 FQNEAQ (reference sequence). The CDR3 nucleotides are TGTGCCAGCAGCTTAGCGGGGGATGAGACCCAGTACTTC. It specifies CASSLAGDETQYF.

This clonotype occurred a few times. V gene TRBV20-1 combines with J gene TRBJ2-3; 10 bases line up with TRBD2. The V gene end was trimmed by 6 bases and the J gene end by 4 bases; junction bases not matched to a gene: 7. The CDR3 is 14 amino acids. Per the germline V gene, CDR1 is DFQATT and CDR2 is SNEGSKA (reference sequence). CDR3 protein: CSARPSGGPDTQYF. CDR3 DNA sequence: TGCAGTGCGAGACCTAGCGGGGGCCCAGATACGCAGTATTTT.

The V and J genes are TRBV7-2 and TRBJ2-1, with D possibly TRBD2 on 5 matching bases. Looked up from germline, CDR1 is SGHTA and CDR2 is FQGNSA. V shed 1 base and J shed 7 bases, with 14 bases lying between them. There are 15 residues in the CDR3. CDR3 DNA: TGTGCCAGCAGCTTAGTCCTGGGAGTAGGGAATGAGCAGTTCTTC. It translates to CASSLVLGVGNEQFF.

This clonotype was seen a few times. This chain joins TRBV2 and TRBJ2-2; D gene uncertain. This CDR3 spans 11 amino acids. Deletions cut 8 bases from V and 6 bases from J, with 7 bases between. Germline CDR1 is SNHLY and CDR2 is FYNNEI. The CDR3, as DNA: TGTGCCAGCGCAGGTGCCGGGGAGCTGTTTTTT. Protein product: CASAGAGELFF.

This clonotype came up many times. This chain connects TRBV12-5 to TRBJ1-2, with D uncertain. In germline, CDR1 is LGHNT, CDR2 FRNRAP. V was clipped by 5 bases and J by 4 bases, with 14 bases between them. This CDR3 has 14 residues. The CDR3 region is CASGGDPFGYGYTF. In nucleotides, the CDR3 is TGTGCTAGTGGTGGTGACCCCTTTGGCTATGGCTACACCTTC.

This clonotype was seen repeatedly, ten times or more. The chain couples TRBV3-1 to TRBJ2-1; no clear D. CDR3 length: 13 residues. CDR1 is LGHDT, CDR2 YNNKEL, per germline (reference sequence). V was trimmed by 9 bases and J by 7 bases, leaving 16 bases between them. The CDR3 DNA sequence: TGTGCCAGTCACTCCCAAGCGCGAAATGAGCAGTTCTTC. This gives the protein CASHSQARNEQFF.

This clonotype was detected many times. This sequence joins TRBV15 and TRBJ2-1; no reliable D call. Trimming pared 0 bases from V and 12 bases from J, leaving 6 bases between. The length of the CDR3 is 11 residues. Germline V CDR1 and CDR2: LNHNV, YYDKDF (reference sequence). The CDR3 spells CATSREVWQFF. The CDR3 DNA reads as TGTGCCACCAGCAGAGAGGTGTGGCAGTTCTTC.

In this sample, this clonotype turned up a few times. This sequence joins TRBV11-2 and TRBJ2-3, with 8 bases that match TRBD2. J gave up 2 bases and V 0 bases, and 7 bases lay outside the gene matches. Germline assignment: CDR1 SGHAT and CDR2 FQNNGV. The CDR3 sequence is 17 residues long. CDR3 sequence (DNA): TGTGCCAGCAGCTTAGATTGGCGGGGGGCCACCACAGATACGCAGTATTTT. This codes for CASSLDWRGATTDTQYF. The complete variable domain, with remaining parts taken from reference TRBV11-2 and TRBJ2-3, reads EAGVAQSPRYKIIEKRQSVAFWCNPISGHATLYWYQQILGQGPKLLIQFQNNGVVDDSQLPKDRFSAERLKGVDSTLKIQPAKLEDSAVYLCASSLDWRGATTDTQYFGPGTRLTVL.

Concerning this clonotype itself: Given a much more abundant clone one base away, this may be a read error. The CDR3 end shows no conserved phenylalanine or tryptophan, and so a read error is likely. V usage is TRBV6-2 or TRBV6-3 and J usage is TRBJ2-2; possible D gene TRBD1, 6 bases. This CDR3 comprises 15 residues. Germline V gene sequence: CDR1 MNHEY, CDR2 SVGEGT. The V gene lost 4 bases and the J gene lost 3 bases, with 12 bases spanning the gap. CDR3 nucleotides: TGTGCCAGCAGTTCTTGGGGGCGTTACACCGGGGAGCTGTTTCTT. This sequence encodes CASSSWGRYTGELFL.

With respect to this clonotype: A much larger clone sits a single nucleotide away, making a read error possible. The CDR3 coding sequence is TGCGCCAGCAGCCAAGTCGAAATAGTCGGGGCAGGAGAAACCGGGGAGCTGTTTTTT. It codes for CASSQVEIVGAGETGELFF. The chain is built from TRBV4-1 and TRBJ2-2; D possibly matches TRBD1 or TRBD2 (5 bases each). V shed 1 base and J shed 5 bases, with 23 bases lying between them. Germline values: CDR1 MGHRA, CDR2 YSYEKL. The CDR3 has 19 residues.

J is TRBJ2-5 and V is TRBV6-1, with 10 bases that match TRBD1. Germline values: CDR1 MNHNS, CDR2 SASEGT. The CDR3 sequence is 15 residues long. V trimming: 2 bases; J trimming: 2 bases; junction bases outside the gene matches: 2. CDR3 coding DNA: TGTGCCAGCAGTGAAAGGGACAGGGGTCAAGAGACCCAGTACTTC. Translation: CASSERDRGQETQYF.

This chain connects TRBV12-3 or TRBV12-4 to TRBJ1-2, with 7 bases fitting TRBD1. V lost 6 bases, J lost 4 bases, and 8 bases stayed unmatched. The length of the CDR3 is 14 residues. This CDR3 reads CASRGQHRSYGYTF. The DNA for the CDR3 is TGTGCCAGCAGGGGACAGCACCGAAGCTATGGCTACACCTTC.

The sample holds many counts of this clonotype. J is TRBJ1-4 and V is TRBV3-1; D perhaps matches TRBD1 (5 bases). The V gene lost 4 bases and the J gene lost 8 bases, with 17 bases spanning the gap. The CDR3 is 15 amino acids. Germline CDR1 reads LGHDT; CDR2 reads YNNKEL (reference sequence). The CDR3 nucleotides read TGTGCCAGCAGCCTGACGGCCGGGGGAGGGGAAAAACTGTTTTTT. Translation gives CASSLTAGGGEKLFF. Full variable domain (missing parts from reference TRBV3-1 and TRBJ1-4): DTAVSQTPKYLVTQMGNDKSIKCEQNLGHDTMYWYKQDSKKFLKIMFSYNNKELIINETVPNRFSPKSPDKAHLNLHINSLELGDSAVYFCASSLTAGGGEKLFFGSGTQLSVL.

The table lists this clonotype with many counts. V is TRBV7-2 and J is TRBJ2-7; TRBD2 matches 12 bases. The CDR3 consists of 15 residues. CDR1 is SGHTA and CDR2 is FQGNSA in the germline V gene. Trimming at V came to 5 bases and at J to 7 bases, leaving 9 bases not matched to a gene. The CDR3 region has the DNA TGTGCCAGCAGCCCGCTAGCGGGGGGGTATCGGGAGCAGTACTTC. Encoded protein: CASSPLAGGYREQYF.

The chain recombines TRBV5-1 with TRBJ2-7; 13 bases agree with TRBD2. CDR3 size: 15 residues. Germline-derived CDR1 and CDR2 are SGHRS and YFSETQ. With V trimmed by 4 bases and J by 4 bases, 5 bases remained unmatched. The CDR3 region has the DNA TGCGCCAGCAGCCTCCCGGGACTAGCGGGATACGAGCAGTACTTC. Translated, it gives CASSLPGLAGYEQYF.

This clonotype showed up many times. V and J are TRBV20-1 and TRBJ2-7, with D perhaps TRBD1 or TRBD2 (5 bases each). This CDR3 has 11 amino acids. Trimming pared 7 bases from V and 0 bases from J, leaving 7 bases between. Germline V gene data show CDR1 as DFQATT and CDR2 as SNEGSKA (reference sequence). CDR3 bases: TGCAGTGTGGGGACCTCCTACGAGCAGTACTTC. Amino acids: CSVGTSYEQYF.

This clonotype was seen only a few times. The chain couples TRBV27 to TRBJ1-1; D gene uncertain. Deletions cut 0 bases from V and 0 bases from J, with 29 bases between. The germline CDR1 and CDR2 sequences are MNHEY and SMNVEV (reference sequence). The CDR3 has 22 residues. CDR3 bases: TGTGCCAGCAGTTTATCGATTCCCAGTGTCATTCCAGGTTCTTTCATGAACACTGAAGCTTTCTTT. Translated, it gives CASSLSIPSVIPGSFMNTEAFF.

There are a few counts of this clonotype. V and J are TRBV12-3 or TRBV12-4 and TRBJ1-2; D is unclear. The V gene lost 5 bases and the J gene lost 6 bases, with 10 bases spanning the gap. The CDR3 covers 12 residues. The CDR3 DNA reads as TGTGCCAGCAGTCCAGCTTACCATGGCTACACCTTC. This codes for CASSPAYHGYTF.

In this sample, this clonotype turned up many times. The chain employs TRBV12-3 or TRBV12-4 and TRBJ2-3, with 9 bases aligning to TRBD1. The V and J ends lost 6 bases and 7 bases, in that order; junction bases with no gene match: 11. There are 15 residues in the CDR3. This CDR3 reads CASSPGTGLGYTQYF. In DNA, the CDR3 is TGTGCCAGCAGCCCCGGGACAGGGTTAGGTTATACGCAGTATTTT.

In this sample, this clonotype is medium-sized. J is TRBJ1-5 and V is TRBV7-9; D remains ambiguous. The germline gives CDR1 SEHNR, CDR2 FQNEAQ (reference sequence). V lost 4 bases and J lost 6, with 16 bases in between. This CDR3 region has 15 residues. CDR3 bases: TGTGCCAGCAGCTCAACAGCCTCGGGCACTCAGCCCCAGCATTTT. It specifies CASSSTASGTQPQHF.

J is TRBJ1-5 and V is TRBV5-1, with D maybe TRBD1 (5 bases). Germline CDR1 SGHRS, CDR2 YFSETQ. This CDR3 contains 16 residues. The germline V and J ends were trimmed by 3 bases and 0 bases, with 13 bases remaining between them. The CDR3 bases are TGCGCCAGCAGCTACGGGACCGCAGATAGCAATCAGCCCCAGCATTTT. It encodes CASSYGTADSNQPQHF.

This clonotype was picked up a small number of times. The chain recombines TRBV2 with TRBJ2-1; possibly TRBD2 for D (5 bases). Germline V gene sequence: CDR1 SNHLY, CDR2 FYNNEI. Trimming took off 3 bases at V and 10 bases at J, with 10 bases between the two ends. This CDR3 comprises 12 residues. The CDR3 region is CASSDRGGEQFF. CDR3 bases: TGTGCCAGCAGTGACCGGGGTGGGGAGCAGTTCTTC.

This clonotype was observed a few times. The V gene is TRBV20-1, the J gene TRBJ2-3, with 8 nucleotides matching TRBD1. The CDR3 extends over 15 amino acids. The germline gives CDR1 DFQATT, CDR2 SNEGSKA (reference sequence). The junction had 7 bases not matched to a gene; V was cut back by 5 bases and J by 0 bases. CDR3 amino acids: CSAGDRRGSTDTQYF. For the CDR3, the DNA is TGCAGTGCTGGGGACAGGCGGGGTAGCACAGATACGCAGTATTTT.